The clone carrying this TCR beta chain was counted at least ten times. The antigen remains undetermined. Per the germline V gene, CDR1 is SGHTA and CDR2 is FQGNSA. This CDR3 is 15 amino acids long. V was shortened by 0 bases and J by 5 bases, with 13 bases between the two germline ends. The data were obtained in a study of T cell repertoires in cytomegalovirus infection. MiXCR, run by TCRdb on the reads, gives a single entry per CDR3 protein. The sample shows approximately 300,000 distinct CDR3 sequences, roughly 25% of them seen only once. The chain links TRBV7-2 to TRBJ1-1; perhaps TRBD1 as D (5 bases). The clonotype was recovered from a human donor in good health (CMV status not recorded). Some clones in this sample may be carry-over from other donors' samples. This specimen was cultured PBMCs, taken from culture after CMV antigen stimulation. The CDR3 sequence: CASSLAAGLGTEAFF. CDR3 in DNA: TGTGCCAGCAGCTTAGCAGCAGGGCTGGGTACTGAAGCTTTCTTT.